This T cell receptor (beta chain) is from a study of CD8+CD57+ T cells in acquired aplastic anemia. Overall study context: Recorded DNA amounts for sorted CD4+ and CD8+ cells had an average of around 3.5 ug. For CD4+ cells, healthy donors had an average of approximately 9.8 million reads.

This clonotype was counted many times. The antigen remains unidentified. Genomic DNA served as template for TCR beta VDJ and CDR3 profiling. Each CDR3 protein is one row after TCRdb ran MiXCR on the reads. This table holds 400,000 to 500,000 distinct CDR3 sequences, around 72% found once. Study-level results: The study found no significant CD8+ Simpson's diversity difference between patients and controls. Patients and controls shared 25 to 30 CD8+ CDR3 sequences.

Sequencing input: sorted CD4+, CD8+, or CD8+CD57+ T cells (not recorded which) from PBMCs. This clonotype was sampled from a human donor in good health, serving as a control.

CDR3 sequence: CASNLGQGNTEAFF. The CDR3 region has the DNA TGTGCCAGCAACCTCGGACAGGGGAACACTGAAGCTTTCTTT. V is TRBV6-5 and J is TRBJ1-1; 8 bases line up with TRBD1. Germline CDR1 reads MNHEY; CDR2 reads SVGAGI. CDR3 length equals 14 residues. J was trimmed by 1 base and V by 7 bases; bases with no gene match: 5.